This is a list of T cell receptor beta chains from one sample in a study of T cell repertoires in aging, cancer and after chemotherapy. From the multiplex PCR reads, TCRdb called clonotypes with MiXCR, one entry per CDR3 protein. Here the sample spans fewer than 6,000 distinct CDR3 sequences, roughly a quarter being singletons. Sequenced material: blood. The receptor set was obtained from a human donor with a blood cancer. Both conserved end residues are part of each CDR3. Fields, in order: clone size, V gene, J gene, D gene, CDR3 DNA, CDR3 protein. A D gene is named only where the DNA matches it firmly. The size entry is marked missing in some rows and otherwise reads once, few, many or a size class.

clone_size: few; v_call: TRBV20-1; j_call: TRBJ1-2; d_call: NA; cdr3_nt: TGCAGTGCTCGCTTGCCTTCGGACTATGGCTACACCTTC; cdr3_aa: CSARLPSDYGYTF
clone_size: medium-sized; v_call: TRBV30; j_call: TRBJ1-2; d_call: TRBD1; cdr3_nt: TGTGCCTGGTCTCCGGGACAGGGGCTACCAGGCTACACCTTC; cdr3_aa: CAWSPGQGLPGYTF
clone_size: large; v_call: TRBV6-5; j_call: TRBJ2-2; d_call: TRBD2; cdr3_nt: TGTGCCAGCAGTCGGACTAGCGAGACCGGGGAGCTGTTTTTT; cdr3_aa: CASSRTSETGELFF
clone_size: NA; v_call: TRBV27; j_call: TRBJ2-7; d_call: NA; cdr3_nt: TGTGCCAGCAGCCCCCTCCCCCTTGGGAGAGACGAGCAGTACTTC; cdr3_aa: CASSPLPLGRDEQYF
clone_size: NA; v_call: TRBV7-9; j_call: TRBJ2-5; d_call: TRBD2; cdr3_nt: TGTGCCAGCCGTCCCCTCCGGGGAGCGGGAGGGCCTACGCGGGAGACCCAGTACTTC; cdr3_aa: CASRPLRGAGGPTRETQYF
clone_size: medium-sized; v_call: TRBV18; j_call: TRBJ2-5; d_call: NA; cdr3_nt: TGTGCCAGCTCACCCTCAGATGAAGAGACCCAGTACTTC; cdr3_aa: CASSPSDEETQYF
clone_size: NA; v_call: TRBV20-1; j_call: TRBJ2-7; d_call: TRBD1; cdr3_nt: TGCAGTGCTAGGGACTCCGGGACAGGGGTGTACGAGCAGTACTTC; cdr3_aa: CSARDSGTGVYEQYF
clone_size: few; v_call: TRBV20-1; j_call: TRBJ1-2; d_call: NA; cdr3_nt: TGCAGTGCTAGAAGCGTCTATGGCTACACCTTC; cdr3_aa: CSARSVYGYTF
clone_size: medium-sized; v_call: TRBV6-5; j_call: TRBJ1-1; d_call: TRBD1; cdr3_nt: TGTGCCAGCAGTTCCGCTCAGGGGGACACTGAAGCTTTCTTT; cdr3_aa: CASSSAQGDTEAFF
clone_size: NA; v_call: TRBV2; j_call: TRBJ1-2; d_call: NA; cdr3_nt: TGTGCCAGCAGTGCAGAGCTGGATAACTATGGCTACACCTTC; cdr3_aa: CASSAELDNYGYTF
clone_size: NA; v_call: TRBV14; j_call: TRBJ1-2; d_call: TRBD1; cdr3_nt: TGTGCCAGCAGCCAAGGGTTCACAGGGGGCGACTATGGCTACACCTTC; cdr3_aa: CASSQGFTGGDYGYTF
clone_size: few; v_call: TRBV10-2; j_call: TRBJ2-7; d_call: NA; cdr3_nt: TGCGCCAGCAGGAGGGGTTACGAGCAGTACTTC; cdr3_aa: CASRRGYEQYF
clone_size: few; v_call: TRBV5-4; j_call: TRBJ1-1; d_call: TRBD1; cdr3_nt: TGTGCCAGCAGCAATGACAGGGTGGTGAACACTGAAGCTTTCTTT; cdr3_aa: CASSNDRVVNTEAFF
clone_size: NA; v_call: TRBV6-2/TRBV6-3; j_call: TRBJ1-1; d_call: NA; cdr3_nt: TGTGCCAGCAGTTACTCCAGACAACACCTTGAAGCTTTCTTT; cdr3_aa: CASSYSRQHLEAFF
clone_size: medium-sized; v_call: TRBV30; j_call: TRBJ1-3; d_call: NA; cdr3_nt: TGTGCCTCAGACGGGGTATCGGGAAACACCATATATTTT; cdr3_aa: CASDGVSGNTIYF
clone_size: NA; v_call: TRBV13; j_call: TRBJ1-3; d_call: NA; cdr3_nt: TGTGCCAGCAGCTCCGGACTCCAGACTGGTGGCACCATATATTTT; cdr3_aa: CASSSGLQTGGTIYF
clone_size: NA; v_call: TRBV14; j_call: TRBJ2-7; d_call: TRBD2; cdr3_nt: TGTGCCAGCAGCCCCGGACTAGTCAGGGAGCAGTACTTC; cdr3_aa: CASSPGLVREQYF
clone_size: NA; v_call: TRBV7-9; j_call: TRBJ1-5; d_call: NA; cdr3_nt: TGTGCCAGCAGTCCTCTTGGGGGGGGCGGCAATCAGCCCCAGCATTTT; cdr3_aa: CASSPLGGGGNQPQHF
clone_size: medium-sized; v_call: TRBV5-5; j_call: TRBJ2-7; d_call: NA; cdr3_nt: TGTGCCAGCAGCACCTCGGGGGAAAGAGGCTACGAGCAGTACTTC; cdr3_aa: CASSTSGERGYEQYF
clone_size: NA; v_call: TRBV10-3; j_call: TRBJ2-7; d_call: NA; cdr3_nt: TGTGCCTCAAAAATCGGCCCTGGGGCCTACGAGCAGTACTTC; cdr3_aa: CASKIGPGAYEQYF
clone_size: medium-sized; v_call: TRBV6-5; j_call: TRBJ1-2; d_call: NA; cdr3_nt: TGTGCCAGCAGTTACAGGGGCCCAGACTATGGCTACACCTTC; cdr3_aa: CASSYRGPDYGYTF
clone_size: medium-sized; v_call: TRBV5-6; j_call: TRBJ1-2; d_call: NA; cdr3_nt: TGTGCCAGCAGCTTGGGCAGGTCTTTGGGCTACACCTTC; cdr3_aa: CASSLGRSLGYTF
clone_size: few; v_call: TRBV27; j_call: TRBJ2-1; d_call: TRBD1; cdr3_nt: TGTGCCAGCAGTTTATTCCCGGGACAGGGGATCCCAGGGTCCTACAATGAGCAGTTCTTC; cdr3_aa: CASSLFPGQGIPGSYNEQFF
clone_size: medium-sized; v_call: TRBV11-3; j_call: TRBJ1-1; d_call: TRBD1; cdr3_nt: TGTGCCAGCAGCTTCAGGGGGAGGGACACTGAAGCTTTCTTT; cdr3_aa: CASSFRGRDTEAFF
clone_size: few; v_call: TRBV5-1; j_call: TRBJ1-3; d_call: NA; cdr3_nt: TGCGCCAGCCGGCAGGGAACTGGAAACACCATATATTTT; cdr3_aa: CASRQGTGNTIYF
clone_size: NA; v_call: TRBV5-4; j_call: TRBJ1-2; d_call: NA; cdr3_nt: TGTGCCAGCAGCCAAGCCGGGATGAACTATGGCTACACCTTC; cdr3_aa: CASSQAGMNYGYTF
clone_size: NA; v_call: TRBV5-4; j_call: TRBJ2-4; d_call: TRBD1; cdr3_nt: TGTGCCAGCAGCTTGGGACAGGGGGCTACCAAAAACATTCAGTACTTC; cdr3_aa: CASSLGQGATKNIQYF
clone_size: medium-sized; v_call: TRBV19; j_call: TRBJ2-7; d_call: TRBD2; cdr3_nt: TGTGCCAGTAGTATAGTGACTAGCGGGAGGTACGAGCAGTACTTC; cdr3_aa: CASSIVTSGRYEQYF
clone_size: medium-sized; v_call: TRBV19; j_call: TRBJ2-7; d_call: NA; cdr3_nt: TGTGCCAGTAGTATACAGGGATTCCCCTACGAGCAGTACTTC; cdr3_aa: CASSIQGFPYEQYF
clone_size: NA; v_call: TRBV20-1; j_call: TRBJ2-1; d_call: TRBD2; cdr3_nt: TGCAGTGCTAGAGAGCTAGCGGGTCTAGAGCAGTTCTTC; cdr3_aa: CSARELAGLEQFF
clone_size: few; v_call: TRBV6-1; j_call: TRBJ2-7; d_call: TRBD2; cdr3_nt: TGTGCCAGCACCCTCCGGGGGGGGGGCCTAGCCTACGAGCAGTACTTC; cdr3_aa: CASTLRGGGLAYEQYF
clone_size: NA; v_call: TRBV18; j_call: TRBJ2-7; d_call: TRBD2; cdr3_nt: TGTGCCAGCTCACCCGCTAGCGGGGGGGTCGGCGAGCAGTACTTC; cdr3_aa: CASSPASGGVGEQYF
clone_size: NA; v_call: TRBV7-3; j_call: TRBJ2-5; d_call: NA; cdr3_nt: TGTGCCAGCAGCTTAGGGCAGGGAGAGACCCAGTACTTC; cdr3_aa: CASSLGQGETQYF
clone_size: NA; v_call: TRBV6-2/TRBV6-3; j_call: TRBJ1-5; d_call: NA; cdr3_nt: TGTGCCAGCAGTGGACTTTGGCAGCCCCAGCATTTT; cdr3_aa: CASSGLWQPQHF
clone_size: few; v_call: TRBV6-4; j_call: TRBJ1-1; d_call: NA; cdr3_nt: TGTGCCAGCACTGCAAATCCGGGTATGGGATTGGCTTTCTTT; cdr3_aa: CASTANPGMGLAFF
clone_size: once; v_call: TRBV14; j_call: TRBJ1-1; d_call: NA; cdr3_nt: TGTGCCAGCAGCCAAAGGGTTGACACTGAAGCTTTCTTT; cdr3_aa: CASSQRVDTEAFF
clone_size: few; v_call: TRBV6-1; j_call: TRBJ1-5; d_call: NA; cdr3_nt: TGTGCCAGCAGTGAGTACGGGGGTTCTCAGCCCCAGCATTTT; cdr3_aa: CASSEYGGSQPQHF
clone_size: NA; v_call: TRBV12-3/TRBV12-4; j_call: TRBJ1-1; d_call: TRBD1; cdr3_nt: TGTGCCAGCAGGACACAGGGGGCCGCCACTGAAGCTTTCTTT; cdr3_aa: CASRTQGAATEAFF
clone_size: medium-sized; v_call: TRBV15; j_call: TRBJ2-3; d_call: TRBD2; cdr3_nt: TGTGCCACCAGCGTCCGGGGAGGGACCTACACAGATACGCAGTATTTT; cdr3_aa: CATSVRGGTYTDTQYF
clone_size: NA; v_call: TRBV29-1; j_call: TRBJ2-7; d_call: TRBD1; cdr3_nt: TGCAGCGTTTCGCCGGGACAGGGGACTAACGAGCAGTACTTC; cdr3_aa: CSVSPGQGTNEQYF
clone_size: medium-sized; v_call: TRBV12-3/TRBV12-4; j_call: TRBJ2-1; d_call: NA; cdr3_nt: TGTGCCAGCAGGGGGACAACCAATGAGCAGTTCTTC; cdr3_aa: CASRGTTNEQFF
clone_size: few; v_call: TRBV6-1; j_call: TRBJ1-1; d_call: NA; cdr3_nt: TGTGCCAGCAGTCACCAGGGGCCTGAAGCTTTCTTT; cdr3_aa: CASSHQGPEAFF
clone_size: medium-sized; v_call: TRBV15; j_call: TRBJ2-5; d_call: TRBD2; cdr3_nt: TGTGCCACCAGCCCCTGGCGCGGGAGCGAGACCCAGTACTTC; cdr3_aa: CATSPWRGSETQYF
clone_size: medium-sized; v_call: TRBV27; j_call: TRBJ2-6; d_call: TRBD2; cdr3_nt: TGTGCCAGCAGTTCCCCGGGACTAGCGTCTGGGGCCAACGTCCTGACTTTC; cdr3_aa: CASSSPGLASGANVLTF
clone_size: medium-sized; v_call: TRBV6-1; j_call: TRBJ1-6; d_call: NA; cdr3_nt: TGTGCCAGCCGCACGGGAACTACTAATTCACCCCTCCACTTT; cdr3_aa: CASRTGTTNSPLHF
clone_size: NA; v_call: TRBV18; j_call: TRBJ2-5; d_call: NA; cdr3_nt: TGTGCCAGCTCAGCCTACGACCAGGTCGGAGAGACCCAGTACTTC; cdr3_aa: CASSAYDQVGETQYF
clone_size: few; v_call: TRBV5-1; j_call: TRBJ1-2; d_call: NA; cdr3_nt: TGCGCCAGCACCCTCGGACCGACGGTAGATGGCTACACCTTC; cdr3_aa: CASTLGPTVDGYTF
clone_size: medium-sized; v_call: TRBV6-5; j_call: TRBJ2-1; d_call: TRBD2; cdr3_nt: TGTGCCAGCAGTTACGACAGCGGGAGAGGCAATGAGCAGTTCTTC; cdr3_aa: CASSYDSGRGNEQFF
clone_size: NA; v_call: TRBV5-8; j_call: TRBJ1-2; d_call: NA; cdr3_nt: TGTGCCAGCAGCTTGCAGGGTTCTAACTATGGCTACACCTTC; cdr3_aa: CASSLQGSNYGYTF
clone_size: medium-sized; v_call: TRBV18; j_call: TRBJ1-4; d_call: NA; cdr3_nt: TGTGCCAGCTCACCGGGGGAGAATGAAAAACTGTTTTTT; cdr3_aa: CASSPGENEKLFF
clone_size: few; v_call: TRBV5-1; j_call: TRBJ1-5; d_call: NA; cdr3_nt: TGCGCCAGCAGCTTGGGGCCGGGGTATAGCAATCAGCCCCAGCATTTT; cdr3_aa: CASSLGPGYSNQPQHF
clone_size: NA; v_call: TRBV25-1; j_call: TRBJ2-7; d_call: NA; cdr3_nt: TGTGCCAGCAGTGAATTCGGTTACGAGCAGTACTTC; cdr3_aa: CASSEFGYEQYF
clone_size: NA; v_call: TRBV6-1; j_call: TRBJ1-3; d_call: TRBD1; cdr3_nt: TGTGCCAGCAGTGCACGACAGGGGACGGACACCATATATTTT; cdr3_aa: CASSARQGTDTIYF
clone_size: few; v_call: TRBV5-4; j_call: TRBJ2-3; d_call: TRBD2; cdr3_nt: TGTGCCAGCAGCCGGCCCATGGCGGGGGGCACAGATACGCAGTATTTT; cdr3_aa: CASSRPMAGGTDTQYF
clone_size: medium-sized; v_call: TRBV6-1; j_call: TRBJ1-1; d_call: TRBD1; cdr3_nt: TGTGCCAGCGCCAGACAGGGCAAGGAAGCTTTCTTT; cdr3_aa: CASARQGKEAFF